The 32 T cell receptor beta chains below were found in one sample sequenced in a study of metastatic and nonmetastatic thyroid tumors. Using MiXCR, TCRdb re-called clones from the PCR reads. Of some 31,000 clones in the sample, 3.5% to 4.5% were seen once. Each patient went into thyroid surgery without having received any treatment. Material: blood. The receptors were sampled from a female donor with papillary thyroid cancer or a benign thyroid nodule (not recorded which). Some clones in this sample may be carry-over from other donors' samples.

This sequence joins TRBV6-1 and TRBJ1-1; D might be TRBD1 (6 bases). Trimming left V 3 bases short and J 7 bases short, with 12 bases between. There are 13 residues in the CDR3. The germline gives CDR1 MNHNS, CDR2 SASEGT. CDR3 sequence reads: CASSDRGTREAFF. The CDR3 nucleotides read TGTGCCAGCAGTGATCGCGGGACACGTGAAGCTTTCTTT.

This clone was counted between two and nine times. The rearrangement joins TRBV6-1 to TRBJ2-7; D may be TRBD1 or TRBD2 (5 bases each). V lost 5 bases to trimming and J lost 5 bases, with 10 bases between them. In germline, CDR1 is MNHNS, CDR2 SASEGT. The CDR3 has 12 amino acids. In DNA, the CDR3 is TGTGCCAGCAGTAAGGGGCGGGACGAGCAGTACTTC. Its protein is CASSKGRDEQYF.

This clone has a handful of counts. The rearrangement uses TRBV6-1 and TRBJ2-5; TRBD1 agrees at 9 bases. The germline V gene encodes CDR1 MNHNS and CDR2 SASEGT. CDR3 length: 18 amino acids. Trimming took 6 bases from V and 3 from J; bases not matched to a gene: 17. The CDR3 nucleotides read TGTGCCAGCAGACCATACGGGACAGGGAGGGGAAAAAAAGAGACCCAGTACTTC. Amino acids: CASRPYGTGRGKKETQYF.

This clone was detected ten times or more. A much larger clone sits a single nucleotide away, making a read error possible. As the CDR3 is not closed by the conserved phenylalanine or tryptophan, this likely results from a read error. The rearrangement uses TRBV7-3 and TRBJ1-6; no clear D. Germline assignment: CDR1 SGHTA and CDR2 FQGTGA. V lost 4 bases, J lost 7 bases, and 8 bases lay in between. The CDR3 spans 13 residues. The CDR3 loop is CASSSANNSPLHL. In DNA, the CDR3 is TGTGCCAGCAGCTCGGCAAACAATTCACCCCTCCACCTT.

This chain links TRBV6-4 with TRBJ2-2; possible D gene TRBD2, 6 bases. Germline CDR1 reads MRHNA; CDR2 reads SNTAGT. V shed 0 bases and J shed 1 base, with 6 bases lying between them. The CDR3 is 15 amino acids. The CDR3: CASSDSSGNTGELFF. The CDR3 bases are TGTGCCAGCAGTGACTCTAGCGGGAACACCGGGGAGCTGTTTTTT.

In its sample, this clone ranks as medium-sized. The rearrangement links TRBV28 to TRBJ1-2, with a weak D call TRBD1 (5 bases). V lost 6 bases and J 5 bases, leaving 13 bases between the germline ends. Germline V gives CDR1 MDHEN, CDR2 SYDVKM. This CDR3 has 13 amino acids. The CDR3 loop reads CASSPGKAYGYTF. In nucleotides, the CDR3 is TGTGCCAGCAGCCCAGGGAAAGCTTATGGCTACACCTTC.

For this clone: The junction departs from the called germline gene at one end, perhaps through a read error. J is TRBJ2-7 and V is TRBV10-3, with D tentatively TRBD1 or TRBD2 (5 bases each). The CDR3 runs 13 residues. The V gene's germline CDR1 is ENHRY and CDR2 SYGVKD. The CDR3 coding sequence is TGTGCCATCAGTGTGGACCTCCGGGACGACCAGTACTTC. Amino acid sequence: CAISVDLRDDQYF.

The rearrangement joins TRBV12-3 or TRBV12-4 to TRBJ1-5; 11 bases match TRBD1. This CDR3 has 15 amino acids. V gave up 5 bases and J gave up 4 bases; unmatched junction bases: 4. The CDR3 DNA is TGTGCCAGCAGTCGGACAGGGGGCATAAATCAGCCCCAGCATTTT. Residues: CASSRTGGINQPQHF.

This clone is medium-sized by share. The chain uses TRBV6-1 and TRBJ2-7; no firm D call. The CDR3 sequence is 13 residues long. V lost 2 bases and J 5 bases, leaving 10 bases between the germline ends. CDR1 and CDR2 (germline): MNHNS, SASEGT. CDR3 bases: TGTGCCAGCAGTGAAAAAGGAAGGGACGAGCAGTACTTC. Its protein is CASSEKGRDEQYF.

There are a few counts of this clone. V usage is TRBV28 and J usage is TRBJ2-7; D unclear. The ends were cut back, 3 bases at V and 2 bases at J, with 5 bases in the middle. In germline, CDR1 is MDHEN, CDR2 SYDVKM. The CDR3 consists of 12 residues. The CDR3 sequence is CASSFKPYEQYF. CDR3 nucleotide sequence: TGTGCCAGCAGTTTCAAACCCTACGAGCAGTACTTC. Based on the CDR3 plus reference TRBV28 and TRBJ2-7, the full variable domain is DVKVTQSSRYLVKRTGEKVFLECVQDMDHENMFWYRQDPGLGLRLIYFSYDVKMKEKGDIPEGYSVSREKKERFSLILESASTNQTSMYLCASSFKPYEQYFGPGTRLTVT.

The genes are TRBV6-1 and TRBJ1-1, with D uncertain. Deletions cut 8 bases from V and 0 bases from J, with 7 bases between. The CDR3 is 12 amino acids. The germline CDR1 and CDR2 sequences are MNHNS and SASEGT. The CDR3 bases are TGTGCCAGCCAGGAAATGAACACTGAAGCTTTCTTT. Translation: CASQEMNTEAFF.

This clone has a handful of counts. CDR3 region: CATSGSRVETQYF. In DNA form, the CDR3 reads TGTGCCACCAGTGGAAGTAGGGTTGAGACCCAGTACTTC. The chain couples TRBV24-1 to TRBJ2-5; D not resolved. Trimming cost V 5 bases and J 5 bases, with 11 bases left between them. Germline V gives CDR1 KGHDR, CDR2 SFDVKD. This CDR3 is built from 13 residues.

This clone was observed at least ten times. J is TRBJ2-3 and V is TRBV3-1, with 11 bases fitting TRBD1. The CDR3 extends over 15 amino acids. The V segment lost 3 bases and the J segment 6 bases; nucleotides outside the gene matches: 5. Germline V gene data show CDR1 as LGHDT and CDR2 as YNNKEL (reference sequence). The CDR3 DNA sequence: TGTGCCAGCAGCCAGCTGGACAGGGGGCTGGATACGCAGTATTTT. This codes for CASSQLDRGLDTQYF.

This clone was recorded many times. The chain employs TRBV12-3 or TRBV12-4 and TRBJ1-2, with D tentatively TRBD1 (5 bases). This CDR3 spans 12 amino acids. V dropped 5 bases and J dropped 8 bases, with 12 bases sitting between them. The CDR3 region is CASSGTGFGYTF. The CDR3, as DNA: TGTGCCAGCAGTGGGACGGGGTTCGGCTACACCTTC.

V usage is TRBV6-1 and J usage is TRBJ2-3; D is undetermined. This CDR3 has 11 residues. V was clipped by 6 bases and J by 3 bases, with 4 bases between them. The germline gives CDR1 MNHNS, CDR2 SASEGT. The CDR3: CASSLTDTQYF. The CDR3 DNA reads TGTGCCAGCAGCCTTACAGATACGCAGTATTTT.

This clone was seen only a few times. The V and J genes are TRBV2 and TRBJ1-1; the D is unclear. The V end lost 8 bases, the J end lost 7 bases, and 14 bases lay between the germline ends. CDR1 and CDR2 (germline): SNHLY, FYNNEI. The CDR3 is 12 residues long. CDR3 in amino acids: CASEGGEIEAFF. The CDR3 DNA reads as TGTGCCAGCGAGGGAGGAGAGATTGAAGCTTTCTTT.

This clone was detected only a few times. The chain recombines TRBV9 with TRBJ2-7, with D maybe TRBD1 (5 bases). This CDR3 comprises 14 residues. The germline V gene encodes CDR1 SGDLS and CDR2 YYNGEE. The germline V and J ends were trimmed by 2 bases and 4 bases, with 13 bases remaining between them. The CDR3 region is CASSVTPQGYEQYF. The CDR3 bases are TGTGCCAGCAGCGTCACTCCCCAGGGATACGAGCAGTACTTC.

In its sample, this clone is medium-sized. The chain combines TRBV28 with TRBJ1-6; TRBD1 is a possible D gene (6 bases). Trimming took 5 bases from V and 10 from J, leaving 18 bases between them. CDR3 size: 15 residues. Germline V lookup: CDR1 MDHEN, CDR2 SYDVKM. In nucleotides, the CDR3 is TGTGCCAGCAGTCCCCGTTTTAGGGGGTCCTCACCCCTCCACTTT. Amino acids: CASSPRFRGSSPLHF.

J is TRBJ1-2 and V is TRBV20-1; the D gene is possibly TRBD1 (5 bases). Per germline, CDR1 DFQATT and CDR2 SNEGSKA (reference sequence). This CDR3 contains 12 residues. Between the trimmed V and J ends, which lost 5 bases and 5 bases, there was a span of 12 bases. The DNA for the CDR3 is TGCAGTGCTCCCGACAGCCCTTATGGCTACACCTTC. Residues: CSAPDSPYGYTF.

In its sample, this clone was seen many times. J is TRBJ2-7 and V is TRBV29-1; 7 bases map to TRBD2. Germline V gene data show CDR1 as SQVTM and CDR2 as ANQGSEA. This CDR3 region has 14 residues. Trimming took 6 bases from V and 0 from J; bases not matched to a gene: 8. Written as DNA, the CDR3 is TGCAGCGTAGGAAGCGGGGTGAGCTCCTACGAGCAGTACTTC. Amino acids: CSVGSGVSSYEQYF.

A note on this clone: Given a much more abundant clone one base away, this may be a read error. The V gene is TRBV7-2, the J gene TRBJ2-5; 8 bases fit TRBD2. This CDR3 comprises 15 residues. The germline V gene has CDR1 SGHTA and CDR2 FQGNSA. The trim removed 8 bases at V and 8 bases at J, leaving 16 bases unmatched. CDR3 DNA sequence: TGTGCCAGCGCGGGGGGCCGTACACCTCTGGATACCCAGTACTTC. It yields the protein CASAGGRTPLDTQYF.

This chain joins TRBV6-1 and TRBJ1-1; no definite D call. The CDR3 is made up of 17 amino acids. Trimming stripped 7 bases from V and 3 bases from J, with 24 bases between. Germline CDR1 reads MNHNS; CDR2 reads SASEGT. This CDR3 reads CASNKRTYSKRDTEAFF. In nucleotides, the CDR3 is TGTGCCAGCAACAAAAGGACGTACAGCAAGAGAGACACTGAAGCTTTCTTT.

This chain links TRBV6-2 or TRBV6-3 with TRBJ1-2, with a tentative D call TRBD1 (5 bases). The V end lost 11 bases, the J end lost 4 bases, and 17 bases lay between the germline ends. The CDR3 runs to 13 residues. Germline CDR1 MNHEY, CDR2 SVGEGT. This CDR3 reads CAGGTDPVYGYTF. The CDR3 DNA is TGTGCCGGAGGGACGGACCCTGTCTATGGCTACACCTTC.

This clone was counted between two and nine times. This CDR3 is CASQAGGLETGELFF. Here the CDR3 DNA reads TGTGCCAGCCAAGCCGGGGGGCTTGAGACCGGGGAGCTGTTTTTT. The chain employs TRBV6-1 and TRBJ2-2; possible D gene TRBD2, 7 bases. Germline V gene data show CDR1 as MNHNS and CDR2 as SASEGT. V lost 8 bases, J lost 5 bases, and 18 bases lay in between. The CDR3 extends over 15 amino acids.

As concerns this clone: With a much larger clone just one base away, this may be a read error. The gene calls are TRBV29-1 and TRBJ2-3; D is uncertain. There are 14 residues in the CDR3. The germline V gene has CDR1 SQVTM and CDR2 ANQGSEA. Trimming removed 0 bases at V and 0 bases at J, with 7 bases between. CDR3 sequence: CSVEEPPSTDTQYF. In nucleotides, the CDR3 is TGCAGCGTTGAAGAACCACCTAGCACAGATACGCAGTATTTT.

This clone has just a few counts. The chain combines TRBV18 with TRBJ1-1; 9 bases are a match to TRBD1. The CDR3 covers 17 residues. The germline V gene has CDR1 KGHSH and CDR2 LQKENI. The junction had 8 bases not matched to a gene; V was cut back by 3 bases and J by 0 bases. The CDR3 here is CASSPDRGDKMNTEAFF. The CDR3, as DNA: TGTGCCAGCTCACCGGACAGGGGCGACAAAATGAACACTGAAGCTTTCTTT.

In this sample, this clone turned up a few times. The chain couples TRBV9 to TRBJ1-2; 7 bases match TRBD1. The CDR3 extends over 14 amino acids. The germline V gene has CDR1 SGDLS and CDR2 YYNGEE. Unmatched junction bases numbered 6, after V lost 2 bases and J lost 5 bases. The CDR3 DNA reads as TGTGCCAGCAGCGTTGGGGACAGTCCTTATGGCTACACCTTC. This codes for CASSVGDSPYGYTF.

The chain recombines TRBV12-3 or TRBV12-4 with TRBJ1-5; 8 bases fit TRBD1. V shed 6 bases and J 6 bases; nucleotides not matched to a gene: 4. CDR3 length equals 13 residues. The CDR3 spells CASRKTGAQPQHF. In DNA, the CDR3 is TGTGCCAGCAGGAAGACAGGGGCTCAGCCCCAGCATTTT.

Only a few counts were recorded for this clone. Possible read error: a much larger clone is one base away. J is TRBJ1-5 and V is TRBV3-1; 8 bases line up with TRBD1. The CDR3 loop spans 16 amino acids. Germline CDR1 LGHDT, CDR2 YNNKEL (reference sequence). J was trimmed by 11 bases and V by 4 bases; bases with no gene match: 16. CDR3 protein: CASSLSGQGVRGAQHF. The CDR3, as DNA: TGTGCCAGCAGCCTCTCCGGACAGGGCGTGAGAGGGGCCCAGCATTTT.

This clone was detected a few times. The chain joins TRBV19 to TRBJ1-2, with D unresolved. V was clipped by 5 bases and J by 2 bases, with 15 bases between them. The CDR3 consists of 15 residues. Germline CDR1 reads LNHDA; CDR2 reads SQIVND (reference sequence). The CDR3 region has the DNA TGTGCCAGTAGTCCCGGCACACGGTTGAACTATGGCTACACCTTC. This gives the protein CASSPGTRLNYGYTF.

This clone appeared a few times. The rearrangement uses TRBV20-1 and TRBJ2-3, with TRBD2 as a possible D gene (6 bases). Germline V lookup: CDR1 DFQATT, CDR2 SNEGSKA (reference sequence). Trimming shortened V by 6 bases and J by 1 base, and 14 bases separated the two germline ends. This CDR3 comprises 14 residues. CDR3 in DNA: TGCAGTGCCGGAGGAGGGCGGGGCACAGATACGCAGTATTTT. Translation gives CSAGGGRGTDTQYF.

This clone was counted at least ten times. The V call is TRBV15, the J call TRBJ2-2, with 11 bases matching TRBD2. Germline CDR1 and CDR2: LNHNV and YYDKDF (reference sequence). The ends lost 1 base at V and 1 base at J; junction bases unmatched: 2. The CDR3 covers 17 residues. CDR3 in amino acids: CATSRGGTSGNTGELFF. The CDR3 bases are TGTGCCACCAGCAGAGGGGGGACTAGCGGGAACACCGGGGAGCTGTTTTTT.